A selection of T cell receptor beta chains follows, all from one sample in a study of T cell responses to AZD1222 COVID-19 vaccine. Generated by immunoSEQ multiplex PCR, the TCRdb table keeps only in-frame clones and is missing some. The sample holds 92,000 or so clones, around 89% seen once. This specimen was peripheral blood, taken 28 days after the second AZD1222 dose. The receptors shown here come from an adult who received the AZD1222 COVID-19 vaccine. Each CDR3 is given with its conserved first and last residue. The D gene is left open where the match is weak. Only some rows state a clone size, as once, few, many or a class for expanded clones.

V: TRBV19; D: TRBD1; J: TRBJ1-2; size: few; CDR3: CASTTAGTGIYGYTF; DNA: TGTGCCAGTACCACAGCCGGGACAGGGATCTATGGCTACACCTTC
V: TRBV21-1; D: -; J: TRBJ1-5; size: -; CDR3: CASSKTNMSQPQHF; DNA: TGTGCCAGCAGCAAGACAAATATGTCTCAGCCCCAGCATTTT
V: TRBV29-1; D: -; J: TRBJ2-3; size: -; CDR3: CSVGDRRGADTQYF; DNA: TGCAGCGTGGGGGACCGGAGGGGTGCGGATACGCAGTATTTT
V: TRBV28; D: -; J: TRBJ1-2; size: -; CDR3: CASRSDGGFHYGYTF; DNA: TGTGCCAGCAGAAGCGACGGGGGGTTCCACTATGGCTACACCTTC
V: TRBV18; D: -; J: TRBJ2-4; size: -; CDR3: CASSPPGSSKNIQYF; DNA: TGTGCCAGCTCACCACCTGGATCTTCCAAAAACATTCAGTACTTC
V: TRBV4-1; D: -; J: TRBJ2-5; size: once; CDR3: CATRNLLAGETQYF; DNA: TGCGCCACCAGGAACCTCCTTGCAGGGGAGACCCAGTACTTC
V: TRBV7-9; D: -; J: TRBJ2-1; size: -; CDR3: CASSLVLGEHRTEQFF; DNA: TGTGCCAGCAGCTTAGTTCTCGGGGAACATCGGACTGAGCAGTTCTTC
V: TRBV18; D: TRBD1; J: TRBJ1-1; size: -; CDR3: CASSPDRGMNTEAFF; DNA: TGTGCCAGCTCACCCGACAGGGGTATGAACACTGAAGCTTTCTTT
V: TRBV7-2; D: TRBD2; J: TRBJ2-7; size: few; CDR3: CASRLDPPWTSGGAHEQYF; DNA: TGTGCCAGCAGACTTGACCCCCCGTGGACTAGCGGGGGGGCCCACGAGCAGTACTTC
V: TRBV7-3; D: -; J: TRBJ2-7; size: once; CDR3: CASSHGLGVQYF; DNA: TGTGCCAGCAGCCACGGACTCGGGGTGCAGTACTTC
V: TRBV7-9; D: -; J: TRBJ1-4; size: -; CDR3: CASSRDGTRNEKLFF; DNA: TGTGCCAGCAGCCGTGACGGGACGAGGAATGAAAAACTGTTTTTT
V: TRBV6-5; D: -; J: TRBJ1-6; size: -; CDR3: CASSYMQGKITLHF; DNA: TGTGCCAGCAGTTACATGCAGGGGAAAATCACCCTCCACTTT
V: TRBV7-8; D: TRBD2; J: TRBJ2-5; size: -; CDR3: CASSSELAGGPGTQYF; DNA: TGTGCCAGCAGCTCGGAGCTAGCGGGGGGGCCAGGGACCCAGTACTTC
V: TRBV6-5; D: -; J: TRBJ1-5; size: few; CDR3: CASTLTENQPQHF; DNA: TGTGCCAGCACCCTGACAGAAAATCAGCCCCAGCATTTT
V: TRBV21-1; D: -; J: TRBJ1-3; size: -; CDR3: CASTTGDGNTIYF; DNA: TGTGCCAGCACGACAGGGGACGGAAACACCATATATTTT
V: TRBV19; D: -; J: TRBJ2-3; size: -; CDR3: CASSIGQGTDTQYF; DNA: TGTGCCAGTAGTATCGGGCAGGGGACAGATACGCAGTATTTT
V: TRBV5-1; D: -; J: TRBJ1-2; size: -; CDR3: CASSLGMDGYTF; DNA: TGCGCCAGCAGCTTGGGGATGGATGGCTACACCTTC
V: TRBV18; D: TRBD1; J: TRBJ1-1; size: -; CDR3: CASSRDRGQRNTEAFF; DNA: TGTGCCAGCTCACGAGACAGGGGGCAGAGGAACACTGAAGCTTTCTTT
V: TRBV5-4; D: -; J: TRBJ2-7; size: once; CDR3: CASSPRQDYEQYF; DNA: TGTGCCAGCAGCCCCCGACAGGACTACGAGCAGTACTTC
V: TRBV10-3; D: TRBD1; J: TRBJ2-1; size: -; CDR3: CAISERQGVNNEQFF; DNA: TGTGCCATCAGTGAAAGACAGGGGGTAAACAATGAGCAGTTCTTC
V: TRBV7-9; D: -; J: TRBJ1-4; size: -; CDR3: CASSFAQQATNEKLFF; DNA: TGTGCCAGCAGCTTTGCACAACAGGCAACTAATGAAAAACTGTTTTTT
V: TRBV7-9; D: TRBD2; J: TRBJ2-7; size: -; CDR3: CASSLAGLASYEQYF; DNA: TGTGCCAGCAGCTTAGCTGGACTAGCGTCTTACGAGCAGTACTTC
V: TRBV6-1; D: -; J: TRBJ1-2; size: -; CDR3: CASSEAATGTVYGYTF; DNA: TGTGCCAGCAGTGAAGCGGCAACAGGGACGGTTTATGGCTACACCTTC
V: TRBV7-3; D: -; J: TRBJ1-1; size: -; CDR3: CASSPKGRSNTEAFF; DNA: TGTGCCAGCAGCCCCAAGGGACGCTCGAACACTGAAGCTTTCTTT
V: TRBV7-9; D: -; J: TRBJ2-7; size: -; CDR3: CASSLAQGYEQYF; DNA: TGTGCCAGCAGCTTAGCGCAGGGCTACGAGCAGTACTTC
V: TRBV3-1/TRBV3-2; D: TRBD1; J: TRBJ2-7; size: -; CDR3: CASSQGTGDYEQYF; DNA: TGTGCCAGCAGCCAAGGGACAGGGGACTACGAGCAGTACTTC
V: TRBV9; D: -; J: TRBJ2-1; size: -; CDR3: CASSPVGYSTYNEQFF; DNA: TGTGCCAGCAGCCCAGTGGGATATTCTACCTACAATGAGCAGTTCTTC
V: TRBV18; D: -; J: TRBJ1-6; size: -; CDR3: CASSSQPGSPLHF; DNA: TGTGCCAGCTCAAGCCAACCGGGTTCACCCCTCCACTTT
V: TRBV28; D: -; J: TRBJ1-5; size: -; CDR3: CATGGQPQHF; DNA: TGTGCCACCGGGGGTCAGCCCCAGCATTTT
V: TRBV4-1; D: -; J: TRBJ1-2; size: -; CDR3: CASSQDTGINYGYTF; DNA: TGCGCCAGCAGCCAAGATACGGGAATAAACTATGGCTACACCTTC
V: TRBV6-5; D: -; J: TRBJ2-3; size: -; CDR3: CASSGGIHTDTQYF; DNA: TGTGCCAGCAGCGGCGGCATACACACAGATACGCAGTATTTT
V: TRBV18; D: -; J: TRBJ2-2; size: -; CDR3: CASSPDRNTGELFF; DNA: TGTGCCAGCTCACCGGACAGAAACACCGGGGAGCTGTTTTTT
V: TRBV3-1/TRBV3-2; D: TRBD1; J: TRBJ1-3; size: -; CDR3: CASSQGKIHRDSSGNTIYF; DNA: TGTGCCAGCAGCCAGGGAAAAATTCACCGGGACAGCTCTGGAAACACCATATATTTT